This T cell receptor beta chain was retrieved from a study of blood T cell repertoires in COVID-19. The wider study: Collection of acute and convalescent COVID-19 samples took place in the United States, Italy and Spain. Sources were T cells, B-cell-depleted T cells, or PBMCs; the material itself was cDNA or gDNA.

The CDR3 is made up of 16 amino acids. The V gene lost 4 bases and the J gene lost 0 bases, with 16 bases spanning the gap. Germline assignment: CDR1 SGHTS and CDR2 YDEGEE. Authors' analysis steps: Reference gene primer amplification gave nucleated cell count estimates. Repertoires were generated with immunoSEQ multiplex PCR, while TCRdb's copy carries only in-frame clones and drops some. That table gives V, J and clone size, and the DNA gave D and trimming. The sample includes some 76,000 clones, approximately 85% of them seen just once. The table lists this clone with a few counts. This receptor was identified in a human donor in a cohort sampled during active COVID-19. V is TRBV5-8 and J is TRBJ1-1; a weak D match, TRBD1 (5 bases). The sequenced sample consisted of peripheral blood. This chain's CDR3 is CASSPAGVPMNTEAFF. In nucleotides, the CDR3 is TGTGCCAGCAGCCCGGCGGGGGTCCCCATGAACACTGAAGCTTTCTTT.